This TCR beta chain was retrieved from a study of OX40 agonist ivuxolimab in advanced cancers. Across the study: Partial responses were achieved by three patients: one hepatocellular carcinoma, two cutaneous melanoma.

Whole-study findings and limits: At 0.1 to 3.0 mg/kg and by week 6, clonal expansion occurred in CD4+ and CD8+ blood T cells.

For this clone: Its target is not known.

V lost 7 bases, J lost 3 bases, and 16 bases lay in between. The CDR3 runs 15 residues. Germline values: CDR1 MNHNS, CDR2 SASEGT. Produced via immunoSEQ multiplex PCR; TCRdb's table is partial and in-frame only. The sample carries about 78,000 clones, more than 80% recorded once. Blood draws occurred at baseline, cycle 4 day 1, and cycle 7 day 1. The J gene is TRBJ2-1, the V gene TRBV6-1; D possibly matches TRBD1 or TRBD2 (5 bases each). The receptor comes from an adult with an advanced solid tumor such as melanoma, head and neck, liver or kidney cancer. The input for sequencing was CD4+ or CD8+ T cells sorted from blood, taken in a trial of the OX40 agonist ivuxolimab. The CDR3 sequence is CASTTGTAVYNEQFF. DNA for the CDR3: TGTGCCAGCACAACCGGGACGGCCGTCTACAATGAGCAGTTCTTC.